This T cell receptor beta chain was captured in a study of blood T cell repertoires in COVID-19. At the level of the study: COVID-19 samples from acute and convalescent phases originated in the United States, Italy and Spain. PBMCs, B-cell-depleted T cells, or T cells were the source of the cDNA or gDNA that made up the material.

Authors' processing steps: Estimates of nucleated cell counts were drawn from the amplification of reference gene primers. Method: immunoSEQ multiplex PCR; TCRdb's copy keeps in-frame clones and lacks some. That table supplies the V and J calls and clone size; D and trimming were determined from the DNA. The data show approximately 150,000 clones, with roughly 87% seen just once and less than 0.95% held by the top ten. The CDR3 totals 15 residues. V shed 5 bases and J shed 4 bases, with 12 bases lying between them. Germline lookup yields CDR1 SGHTA and CDR2 FQGTGA. The source is a woman aged 50 to 60 with acute or convalescent COVID-19. Sequenced material: peripheral blood. V gene TRBV7-3 combines with J gene TRBJ2-6, with D unresolved. This CDR3 reads CASSLTGSGANVLTF. In DNA, the CDR3 is TGTGCCAGCAGCCTTACCGGGTCCGGGGCCAACGTCCTGACTTTC.